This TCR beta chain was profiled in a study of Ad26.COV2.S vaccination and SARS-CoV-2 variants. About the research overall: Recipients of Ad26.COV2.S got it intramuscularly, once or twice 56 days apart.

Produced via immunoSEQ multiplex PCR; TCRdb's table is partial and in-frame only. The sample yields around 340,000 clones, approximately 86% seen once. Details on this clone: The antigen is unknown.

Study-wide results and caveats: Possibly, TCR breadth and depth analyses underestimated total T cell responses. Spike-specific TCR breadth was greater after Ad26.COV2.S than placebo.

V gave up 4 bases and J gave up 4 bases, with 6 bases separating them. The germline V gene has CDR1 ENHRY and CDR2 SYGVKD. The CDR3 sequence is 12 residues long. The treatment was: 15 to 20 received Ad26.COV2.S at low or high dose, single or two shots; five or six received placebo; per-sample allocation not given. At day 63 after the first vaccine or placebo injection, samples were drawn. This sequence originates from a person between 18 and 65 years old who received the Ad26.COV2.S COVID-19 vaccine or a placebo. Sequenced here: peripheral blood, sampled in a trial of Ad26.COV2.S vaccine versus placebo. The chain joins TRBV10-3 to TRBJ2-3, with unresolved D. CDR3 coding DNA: TGTGCCATCAGTGGATCCTCAGATACGCAGTATTTT. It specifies CAISGSSDTQYF.